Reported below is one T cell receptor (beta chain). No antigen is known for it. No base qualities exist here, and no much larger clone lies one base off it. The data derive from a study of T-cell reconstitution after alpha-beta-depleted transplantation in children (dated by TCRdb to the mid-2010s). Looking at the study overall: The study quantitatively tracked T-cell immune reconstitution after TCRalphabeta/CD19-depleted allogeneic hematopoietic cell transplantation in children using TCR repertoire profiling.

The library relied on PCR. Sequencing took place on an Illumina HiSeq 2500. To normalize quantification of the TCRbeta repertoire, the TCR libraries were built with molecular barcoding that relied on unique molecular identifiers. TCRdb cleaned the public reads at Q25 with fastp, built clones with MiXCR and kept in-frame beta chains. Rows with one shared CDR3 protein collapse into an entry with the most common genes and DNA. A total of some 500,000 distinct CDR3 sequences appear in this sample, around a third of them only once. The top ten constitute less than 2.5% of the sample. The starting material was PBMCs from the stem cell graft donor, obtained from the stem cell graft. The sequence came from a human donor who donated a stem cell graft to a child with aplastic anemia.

Here is the DNA: TGCAGTGCGAGAAAGGGGGCGGGTGGCTACACCTTC. It specifies CSARKGAGGYTF. The chain is assembled from TRBV20-1 and TRBJ1-2; the junction holds 7 bases that match TRBD1. The CDR3 has 12 amino acids, counting the end cysteine and phenylalanine. Only the CDR3 DNA stays, 36 bases, in frame from base 1. In the germline V gene (reference sequence), CDR1 corresponds to DFQATT and CDR2 to SNEGSKA. The junction shows trimming of 6 bases on V and 7 bases on J, and the gene matches do not reach 8 bases of it.